Reported below is one T cell receptor (beta chain). Participants were aged about 18 to 90 years, lived in under 25 US areas, and enrolled virtually. Participants were placed into cohorts based on the clinical history they reported. Participants in the exposed group had met a COVID-19 case in the 2 weeks before joining the study. TCRdb's copy holds only in-frame clones and misses some; the assay was immunoSEQ multiplex PCR. The repertoire holds more than 300,000 clones, with approximately 93% as singletons. The data were taken from a study of blood T cell repertoires in COVID-19. The CDR3 totals 14 residues. CDR1 and CDR2 (germline): SNHLY, FYNNEI. Trimming took 4 bases from V and 7 from J, leaving 11 bases between them.

The TCR was taken from a woman between 40 and 55 years old who had been exposed to COVID-19. The chain has TRBV2 and TRBJ1-6; D is unresolved. Sequenced sample: PBMCs or T cells enriched from blood (not recorded which). In DNA, the CDR3 is TGTGCCAGCAGTGGTCGGGGTTGGAATTCACCCCTCCACTTT. Its protein is CASSGRGWNSPLHF.